The clone carrying this T cell receptor beta chain showed up just a few times. Its antigen is unknown. This sample stems from a study of post-analysis software for immune sequencing data. Unique molecular identifiers were built into the TCR beta cDNA libraries. A population of about 0.85 to 11 million T cells gave rise to roughly 490,000 cDNA molecules. TCRdb re-analysed the PCR reads in MiXCR, keeping a single row per CDR3 protein. The sample carries hundreds of thousands of distinct CDR3 sequences, roughly three fifths recorded once. CDR3 length: 12 residues. V lost 6 bases and J lost 9, with 12 bases in between. Germline V CDR1 and CDR2: MGHDK, SYGVNS. Study-level findings and limits: When the samples were clustered directly with F measure, those that had been prepared in the same batch showed strong co-clustering. For normalized Chao1 diversity, multiple sclerosis patients scored significantly lower than controls did. Patients carried five TRBV segments more frequently than controls did, and TRBV5-6, TRBV5-1 and TRBV20-1 were among them.

The sequencing input was blood. The clonotype comes from a girl under 10 years old with multiple sclerosis. The chain couples TRBV25-1 to TRBJ2-1; D ambiguous. The CDR3 DNA reads as TGTGCCAGCAGCCCTGGGCTGTTTGAGCAGTTCTTC. The encoded protein is CASSPGLFEQFF.